Here is one T cell receptor (beta chain) with its context. The data were taken from a study of shared clonotypes between healthy human individuals. The assay used deep level. Profiled with immunoSEQ multiplex PCR; TCRdb holds only in-frame clones, not every one. The sample lists some 2,500,000 clones; 93% were seen once. CDR1 is MNHNY, CDR2 SVGAGI, per germline (reference sequence). V lost 7 bases, J lost 4 bases, and 3 bases stayed unmatched. The CDR3 sequence is 12 residues long. This clonotype originated in a man in his late teens or twenties in good health. Some clones in this sample may be carry-over from other donors' samples. Sequencing used naive CD4+ T cells from PBMCs. Sample subset: CD45RA+ positively selected. The V gene is TRBV6-6, the J gene TRBJ1-2, with 7 bases aligning to TRBD1. The CDR3 bases are TGTGCCAGCACCGGACAGGCCTATGGCTACACCTTC. Translating gives CASTGQAYGYTF.